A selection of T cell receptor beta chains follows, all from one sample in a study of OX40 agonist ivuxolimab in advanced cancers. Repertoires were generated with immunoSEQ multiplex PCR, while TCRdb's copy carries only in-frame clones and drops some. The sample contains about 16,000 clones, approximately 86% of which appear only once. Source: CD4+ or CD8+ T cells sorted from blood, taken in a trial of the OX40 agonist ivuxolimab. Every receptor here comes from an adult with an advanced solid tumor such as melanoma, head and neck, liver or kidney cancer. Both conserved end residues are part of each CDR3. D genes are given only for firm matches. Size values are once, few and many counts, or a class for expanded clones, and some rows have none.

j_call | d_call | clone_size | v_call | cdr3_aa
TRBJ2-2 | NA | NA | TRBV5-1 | CASSFRTLGTGELFF
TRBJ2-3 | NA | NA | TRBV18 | CASSPRRGPTDTQYF
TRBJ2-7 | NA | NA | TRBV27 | CASSLEGPYEQYF
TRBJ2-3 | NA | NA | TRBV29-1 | CSVVRRSSSTDTQYF
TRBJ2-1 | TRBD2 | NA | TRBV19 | CASSTLTSGRFGGEQFF
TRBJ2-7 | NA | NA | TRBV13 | CASSRRQSDYEQYF
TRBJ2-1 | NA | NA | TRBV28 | CASSQGQSYNEQFF
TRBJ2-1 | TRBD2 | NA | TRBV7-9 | CASSVTSGSHNEQFF
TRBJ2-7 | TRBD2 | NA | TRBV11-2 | CASRELAGGREQYF
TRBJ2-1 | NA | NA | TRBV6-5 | CASSSPGVVNEQFF
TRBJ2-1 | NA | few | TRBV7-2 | CASSLQGYDYNEQFF
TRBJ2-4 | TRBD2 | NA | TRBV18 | CASSRGERLAKNIQYF
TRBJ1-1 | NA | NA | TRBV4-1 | CASSQGGAGRLNTEAFF
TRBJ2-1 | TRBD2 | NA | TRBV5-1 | CASKAGTSGSYNEQFF
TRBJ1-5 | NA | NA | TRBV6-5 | CASSYRWGNNQPQHF
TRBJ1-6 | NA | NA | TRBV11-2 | CASSFVGNSPLHF
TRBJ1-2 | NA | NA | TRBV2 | CASVLDTNYGYTF
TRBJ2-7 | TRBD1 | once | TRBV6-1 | CASSEVDRGAYEQYF
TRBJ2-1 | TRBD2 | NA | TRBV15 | CATSRLAGSEQFF
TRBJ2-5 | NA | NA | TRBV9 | CASSVGSLAGETQYF
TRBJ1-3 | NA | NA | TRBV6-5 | CASKPGQGGINTIYF
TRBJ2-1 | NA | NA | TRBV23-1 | CASSQGARNEQFF
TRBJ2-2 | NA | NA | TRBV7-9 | CASSPSGTGELFF
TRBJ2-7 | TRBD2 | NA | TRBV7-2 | CASSLARWTSGKGAYEQYF
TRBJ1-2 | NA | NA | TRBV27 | CASRRDLNYGYTF
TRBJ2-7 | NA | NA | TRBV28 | CASNGQNYEQYF
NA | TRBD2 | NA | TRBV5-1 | CASSLDGTSGAPLLYEQYF
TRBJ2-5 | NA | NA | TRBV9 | CASSVEGRETQYF
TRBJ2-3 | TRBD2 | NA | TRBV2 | CASRLAGTTDTQYF
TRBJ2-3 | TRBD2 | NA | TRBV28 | CASSSRGGGSPDTQYF
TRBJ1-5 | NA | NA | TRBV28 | CASSFVNPDQPQHF
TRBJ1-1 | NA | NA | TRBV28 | CASSLWGAPRTEAFF
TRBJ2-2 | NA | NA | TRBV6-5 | CASKASQNTGELFF
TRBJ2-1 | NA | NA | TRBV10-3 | CAIRQYNEQFF
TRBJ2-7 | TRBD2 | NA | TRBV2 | CASSDATVAGGEQYF
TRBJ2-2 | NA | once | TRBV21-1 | CASSISGTSHISDTGELFF
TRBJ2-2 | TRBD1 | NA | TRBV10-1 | CASSAGTGNTGELFF
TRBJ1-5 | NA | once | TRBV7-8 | CASSLGSEQPQHF
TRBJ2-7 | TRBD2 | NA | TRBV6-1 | CASSEATSGPYEQYF
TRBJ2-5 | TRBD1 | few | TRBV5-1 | CASSRDSFQETQYF
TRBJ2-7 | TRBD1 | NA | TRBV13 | CASSQDRGGYEQYF
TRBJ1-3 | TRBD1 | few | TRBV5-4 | CASSSQGQRNTIYF